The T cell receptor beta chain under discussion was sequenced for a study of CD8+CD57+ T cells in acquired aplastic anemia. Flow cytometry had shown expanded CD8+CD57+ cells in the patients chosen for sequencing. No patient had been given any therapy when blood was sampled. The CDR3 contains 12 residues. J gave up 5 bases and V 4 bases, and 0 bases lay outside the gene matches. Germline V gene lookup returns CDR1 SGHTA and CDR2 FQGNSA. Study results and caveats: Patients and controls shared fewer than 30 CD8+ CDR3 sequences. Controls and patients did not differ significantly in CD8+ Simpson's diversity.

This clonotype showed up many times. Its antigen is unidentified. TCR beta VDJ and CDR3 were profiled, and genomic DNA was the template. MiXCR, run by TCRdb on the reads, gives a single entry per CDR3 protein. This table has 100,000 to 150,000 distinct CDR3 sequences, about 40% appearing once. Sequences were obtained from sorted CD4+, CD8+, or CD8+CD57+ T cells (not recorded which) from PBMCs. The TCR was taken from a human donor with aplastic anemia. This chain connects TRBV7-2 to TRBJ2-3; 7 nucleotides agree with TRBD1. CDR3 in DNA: TGTGCCAGCAGCTACAGGGGAGATACGCAGTATTTT. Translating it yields CASSYRGDTQYF.